Many counts were recorded for the clone carrying this TCR beta chain. Its target is not known. V lost 6 bases to trimming and J lost 0 bases, with 17 bases between them. CDR1 is MNHNS and CDR2 is SASEGT in the germline V gene. The CDR3 spans 16 residues. Arm-PCR with iRepertoire HTBI primers amplified the CDR3 regions for these TCR beta libraries. In TCRdb, the multiplex PCR reads were re-called with MiXCR into one record per CDR3 protein. In the table there are 440,000 or so distinct CDR3 sequences, less than 20% of which are singletons. This record belongs to a study of regulatory T cells in long-lasting Graves disease. Study observations and caveats: Those with persistent Graves' had less TCR diversity than newly diagnosed patients. Comparison showed that persistent patients shared more public clonotypes (about 2,700) than new patients (about 970).

This sample's time point: newly diagnosed GD, antithyroid drugs for less than 3 months. Scientists built the TCR library using RNA that was extracted from PBMCs. The data were also submitted as part of a second study, on T cells in Graves' hyperthyroidism and ophthalmopathy.

Sequenced material: peripheral blood mononuclear cells (PBMCs), taken at new diagnosis, from a patient treated with antithyroid drugs. This clonotype originated in a woman aged 30 to 39 with Graves disease. The V gene is TRBV6-1, the J gene TRBJ2-5; D might be TRBD2 (6 bases). Here the CDR3 DNA reads TGTGCCAGCAGACCCCGGGACTCCGCGTACCAAGAGACCCAGTACTTC. It is translated as CASRPRDSAYQETQYF.